Included here is one TCR beta chain sequence, with context. What it binds is not known. The germline V and J ends were trimmed by 7 bases and 2 bases, with 14 bases remaining between them. The CDR3 has 14 amino acids. The germline gives CDR1 SGHRS, CDR2 YFSETQ. The data were produced by immunoSEQ multiplex PCR, yet TCRdb's version contains in-frame clones alone and is incomplete. The table has roughly 20,000 clones, roughly 70% seen once. Ahead of sequencing, the ViraFEST assay grew antigen-specific CD4+ T cells using viral peptide pools. Upon completion of about eleven days in culture, CD4+ T cells were isolated. The data were obtained in a study of vaccination effects on CD4 cells after COVID-19.

Sample: CD4+ T cells from PBMCs cultured with HCoV-229E spike peptides, taken before COVID-19 vaccination. The chain is built from TRBV5-1 and TRBJ2-3; D possibly corresponds to TRBD2 (7 bases). The receptor comes from a human donor who received a COVID-19 vaccine. The CDR3 reads CASGEGQPTDTQYF. The CDR3 region has the DNA TGCGCCAGCGGGGAGGGACAACCCACAGATACGCAGTATTTT. Using reference TRBV5-1 and TRBJ2-3 for the parts outside the CDR3, the full variable domain is KAGVTQTPRYLIKTRGQQVTLSCSPISGHRSVSWYQQTPGQGLQFLFEYFSETQRNKGNFPGRFSGRQFSNSRSEMNVSTLELGDSALYLCASGEGQPTDTQYFGPGTRLTVL.